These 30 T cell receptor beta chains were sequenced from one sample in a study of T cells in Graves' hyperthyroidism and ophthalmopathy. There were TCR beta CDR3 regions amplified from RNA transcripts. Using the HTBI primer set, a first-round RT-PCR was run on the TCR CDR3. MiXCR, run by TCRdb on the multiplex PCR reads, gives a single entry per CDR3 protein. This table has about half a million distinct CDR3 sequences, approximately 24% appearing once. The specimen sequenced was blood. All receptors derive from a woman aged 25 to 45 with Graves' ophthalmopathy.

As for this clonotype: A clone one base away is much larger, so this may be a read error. The CDR3 sequence: CASSFTVPNSPLHF. Written as DNA, the CDR3 is TGTGCCAGCAGCTTTACAGTTCCTAATTCACCCCTCCACTTT. The genes are TRBV7-9 and TRBJ1-6; D not certain. The CDR3 is made up of 14 amino acids. CDR1 SEHNR and CDR2 FQNEAQ come from the germline V gene (reference sequence). V was cut by 3 bases and J by 6 bases, with 9 bases left in between.

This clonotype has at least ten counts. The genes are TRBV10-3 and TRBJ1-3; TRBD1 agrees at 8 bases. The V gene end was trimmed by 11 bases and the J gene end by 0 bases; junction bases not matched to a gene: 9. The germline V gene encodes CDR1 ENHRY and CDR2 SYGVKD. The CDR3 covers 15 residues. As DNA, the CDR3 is TGTGCCGCTTCGACAGGGGCGAGCTCTGGAAACACCATATATTTT. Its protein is CAASTGASSGNTIYF.

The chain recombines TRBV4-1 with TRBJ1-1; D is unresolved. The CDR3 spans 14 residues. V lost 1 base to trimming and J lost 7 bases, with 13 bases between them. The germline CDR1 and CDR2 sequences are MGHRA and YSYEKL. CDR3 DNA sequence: TGCGCCAGCAGCCAAGGGTTAGGAGGGAATGAAGCTTTCTTT. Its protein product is CASSQGLGGNEAFF.

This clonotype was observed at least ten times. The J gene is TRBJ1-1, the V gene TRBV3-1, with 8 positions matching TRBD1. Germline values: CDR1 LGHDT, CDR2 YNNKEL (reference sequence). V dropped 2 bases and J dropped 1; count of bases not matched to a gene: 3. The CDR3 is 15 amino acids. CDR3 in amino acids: CASSQPQGGNTEAFF. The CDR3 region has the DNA TGTGCCAGCAGCCAACCACAGGGGGGGAACACTGAAGCTTTCTTT.

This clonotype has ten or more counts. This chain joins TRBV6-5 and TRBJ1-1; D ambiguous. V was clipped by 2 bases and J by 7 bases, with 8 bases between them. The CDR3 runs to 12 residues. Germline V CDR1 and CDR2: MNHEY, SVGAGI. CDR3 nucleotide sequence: TGTGCCAGCAGTTACGGCCAGCGTGAAGCTTTCTTT. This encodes CASSYGQREAFF.

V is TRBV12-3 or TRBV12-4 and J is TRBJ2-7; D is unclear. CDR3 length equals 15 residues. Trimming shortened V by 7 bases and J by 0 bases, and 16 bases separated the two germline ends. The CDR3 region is CASKSRTTSSYEQYF. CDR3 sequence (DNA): TGTGCCAGCAAGTCCAGAACTACCAGCTCCTACGAGCAGTACTTC.

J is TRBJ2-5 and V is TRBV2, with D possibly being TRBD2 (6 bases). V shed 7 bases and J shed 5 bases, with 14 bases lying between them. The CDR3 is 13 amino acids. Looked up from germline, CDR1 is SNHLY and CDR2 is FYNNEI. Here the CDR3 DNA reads TGTGCCAGCACCGGGACCCTAGCGGAGACCCAGTACTTC. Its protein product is CASTGTLAETQYF.

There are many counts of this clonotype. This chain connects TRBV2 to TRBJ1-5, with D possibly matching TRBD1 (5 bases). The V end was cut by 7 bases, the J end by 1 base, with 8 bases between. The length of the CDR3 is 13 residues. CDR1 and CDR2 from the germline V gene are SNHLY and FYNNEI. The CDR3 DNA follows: TGTGCCAGCACCGGGGACAGCAATCAGCCCCAGCATTTT. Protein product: CASTGDSNQPQHF.

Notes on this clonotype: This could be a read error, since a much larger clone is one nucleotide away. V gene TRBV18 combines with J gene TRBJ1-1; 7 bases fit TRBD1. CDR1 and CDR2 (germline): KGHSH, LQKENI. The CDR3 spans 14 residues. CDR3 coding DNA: TGTGCCAGCTCACTAGATAACAGGGGCACTGAAGCTTGCTTT. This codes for CASSLDNRGTEACF.

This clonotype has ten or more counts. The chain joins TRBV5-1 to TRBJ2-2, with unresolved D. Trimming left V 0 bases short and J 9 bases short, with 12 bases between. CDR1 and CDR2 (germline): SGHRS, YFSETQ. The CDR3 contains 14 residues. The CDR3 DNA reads TGCGCCAGCAGCTTGGTACCCCCAAGCCGGGAGCTGTTTTTT. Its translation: CASSLVPPSRELFF.

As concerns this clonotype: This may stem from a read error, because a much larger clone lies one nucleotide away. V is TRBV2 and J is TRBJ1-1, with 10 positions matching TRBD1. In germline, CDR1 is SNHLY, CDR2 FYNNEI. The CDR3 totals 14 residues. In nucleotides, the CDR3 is TGTGCCAGCAGGTTGGGACAGGGGAACACTGAAGCTCTCTTT. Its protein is CASRLGQGNTEALF.

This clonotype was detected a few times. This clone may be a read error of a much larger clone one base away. The CDR3 coding sequence is TGTGCCATCCCGGGGGGACAGAAGAACACCGGGGAGCTGTGTTTT. Translation: CAIPGGQKNTGELCF. The V gene is TRBV11-2, the J gene TRBJ2-2; D possibly matches TRBD1 or TRBD2 (7 bases each). Per germline, CDR1 SGHAT and CDR2 FQNNGV. This CDR3 spans 15 amino acids.

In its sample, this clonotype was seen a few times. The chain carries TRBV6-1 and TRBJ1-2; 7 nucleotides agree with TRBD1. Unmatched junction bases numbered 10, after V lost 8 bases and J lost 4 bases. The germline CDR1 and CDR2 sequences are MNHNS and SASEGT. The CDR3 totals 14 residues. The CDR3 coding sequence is TGTGCCAGCGGTACGCAGGGGGGCGGCTATGGCTACACCTTC. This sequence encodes CASGTQGGGYGYTF.

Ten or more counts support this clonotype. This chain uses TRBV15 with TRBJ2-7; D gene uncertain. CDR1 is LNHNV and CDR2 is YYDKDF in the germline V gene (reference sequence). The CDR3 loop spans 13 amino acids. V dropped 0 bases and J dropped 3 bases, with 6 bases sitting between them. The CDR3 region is CATSRDWSYEQYF. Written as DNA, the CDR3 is TGTGCCACCAGCAGAGATTGGAGCTACGAGCAGTACTTC.

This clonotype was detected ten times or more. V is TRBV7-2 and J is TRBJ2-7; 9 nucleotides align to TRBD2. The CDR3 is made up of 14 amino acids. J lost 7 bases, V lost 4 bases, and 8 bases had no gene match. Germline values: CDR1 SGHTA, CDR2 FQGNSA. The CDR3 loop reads CASSSGLAGNEQYF. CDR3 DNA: TGTGCCAGCAGCTCGGGGCTAGCGGGGAATGAGCAGTACTTC.

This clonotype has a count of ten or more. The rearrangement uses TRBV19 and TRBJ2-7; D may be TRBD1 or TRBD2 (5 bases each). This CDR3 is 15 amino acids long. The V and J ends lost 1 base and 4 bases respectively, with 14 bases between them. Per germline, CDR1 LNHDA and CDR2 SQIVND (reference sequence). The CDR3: CASSIGGTWAYEQYF. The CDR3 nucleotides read TGTGCCAGTAGTATAGGAGGGACCTGGGCGTACGAGCAGTACTTC.

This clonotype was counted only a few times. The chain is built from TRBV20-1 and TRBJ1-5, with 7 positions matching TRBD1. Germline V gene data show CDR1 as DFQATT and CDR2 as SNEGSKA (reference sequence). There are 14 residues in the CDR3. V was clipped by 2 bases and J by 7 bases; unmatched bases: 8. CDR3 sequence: CSARPRGVGQPQHF. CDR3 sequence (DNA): TGCAGTGCTAGACCCAGGGGGGTGGGGCAGCCCCAGCATTTT.

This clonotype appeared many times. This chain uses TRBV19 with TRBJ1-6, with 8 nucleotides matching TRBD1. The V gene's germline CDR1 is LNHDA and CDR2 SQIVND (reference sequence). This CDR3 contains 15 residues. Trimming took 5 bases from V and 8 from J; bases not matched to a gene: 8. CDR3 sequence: CASSPRDRTDSPLHF. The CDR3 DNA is TGTGCCAGTAGTCCTCGGGACAGGACGGATTCACCCCTCCACTTT.

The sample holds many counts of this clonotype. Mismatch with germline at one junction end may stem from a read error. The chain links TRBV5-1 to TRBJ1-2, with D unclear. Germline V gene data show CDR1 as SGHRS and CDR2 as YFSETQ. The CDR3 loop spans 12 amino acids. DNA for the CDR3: TGTGCCAGCAGCTTAGGTCCCTATGGCTACACCTTC. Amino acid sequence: CASSLGPYGYTF.

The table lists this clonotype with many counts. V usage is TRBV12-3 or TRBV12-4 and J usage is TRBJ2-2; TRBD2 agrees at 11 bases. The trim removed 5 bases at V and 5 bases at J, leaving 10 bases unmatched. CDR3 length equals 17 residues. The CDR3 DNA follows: TGTGCCAGCAGTCAATATAGCGGGGGGGCCCGAACCGGGGAGCTGTTTTTT. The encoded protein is CASSQYSGGARTGELFF.

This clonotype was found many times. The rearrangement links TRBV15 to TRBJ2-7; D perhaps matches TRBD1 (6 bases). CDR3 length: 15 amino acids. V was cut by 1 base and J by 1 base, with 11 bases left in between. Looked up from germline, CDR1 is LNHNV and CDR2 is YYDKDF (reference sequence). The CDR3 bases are TGTGCCACCAGCAGAGGCGGGCAGGGGTCCTACGAGCAGTACTTC. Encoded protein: CATSRGGQGSYEQYF.

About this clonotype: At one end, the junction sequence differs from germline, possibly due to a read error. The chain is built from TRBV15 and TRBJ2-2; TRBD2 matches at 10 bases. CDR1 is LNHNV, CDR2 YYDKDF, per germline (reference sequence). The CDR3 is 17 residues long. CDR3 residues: CATSTQRGLAKTGELFF. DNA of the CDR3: TGTGCCACCAGCACTCAGCGGGGACTAGCGAAGACCGGGGAGCTGTTTTTT.

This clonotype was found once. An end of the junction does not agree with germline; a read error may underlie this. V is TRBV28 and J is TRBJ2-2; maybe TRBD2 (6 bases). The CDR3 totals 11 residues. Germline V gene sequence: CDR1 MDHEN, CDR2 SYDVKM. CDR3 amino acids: CASTPGERPCF. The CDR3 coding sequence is TGTGCCAGCACCCCGGGAGAGAGGCCGTGTTTT.

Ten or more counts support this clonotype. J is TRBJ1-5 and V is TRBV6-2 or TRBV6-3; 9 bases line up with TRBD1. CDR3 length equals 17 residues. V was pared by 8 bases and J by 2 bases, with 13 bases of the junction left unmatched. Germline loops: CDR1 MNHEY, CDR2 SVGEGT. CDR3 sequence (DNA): TGTGCCAGCCATACCCATATACAGGGGGCAGGCAATCAGCCCCAGCATTTT. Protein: CASHTHIQGAGNQPQHF.

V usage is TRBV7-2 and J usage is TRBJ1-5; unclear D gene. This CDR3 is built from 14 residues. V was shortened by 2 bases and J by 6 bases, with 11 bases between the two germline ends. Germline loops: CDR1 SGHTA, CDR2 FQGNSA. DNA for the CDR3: TGTGCCAGCAGCTTAAGTAGTGCTATTCAGCCCCAGCATTTT. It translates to CASSLSSAIQPQHF. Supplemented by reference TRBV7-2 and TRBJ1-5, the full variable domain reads GAGVSQSPSNKVTEKGKDVELRCDPISGHTALYWYRQSLGQGLEFLIYFQGNSAPDKSGLPSDRFSAERTGGSVSTLTIQRTQQEDSAVYLCASSLSSAIQPQHFGDGTRLSIL.

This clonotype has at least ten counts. The CDR3 DNA sequence: TGCAGTGCTCAAAGAATTAATCAGCCCCAGCATTTT. It encodes CSAQRINQPQHF. The chain combines TRBV20-1 with TRBJ1-5; D unresolved. Between the trimmed V and J ends, which lost 5 bases and 4 bases, there was a span of 9 bases. Germline assignment: CDR1 DFQATT and CDR2 SNEGSKA (reference sequence). This CDR3 comprises 12 residues.

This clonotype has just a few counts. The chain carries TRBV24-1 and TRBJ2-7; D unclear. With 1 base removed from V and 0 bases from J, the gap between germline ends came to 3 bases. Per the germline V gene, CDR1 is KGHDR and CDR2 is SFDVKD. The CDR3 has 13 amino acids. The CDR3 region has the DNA TGTGCCACCAGTGATTTAGGCTCCTACGAGCAGTACTTC. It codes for CATSDLGSYEQYF.

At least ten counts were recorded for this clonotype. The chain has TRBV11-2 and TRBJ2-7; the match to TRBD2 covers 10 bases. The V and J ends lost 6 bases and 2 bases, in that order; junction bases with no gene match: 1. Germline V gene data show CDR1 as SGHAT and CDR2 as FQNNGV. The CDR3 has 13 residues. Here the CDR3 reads CASRLAGAYEQYF. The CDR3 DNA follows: TGTGCCAGCAGGCTAGCGGGGGCCTACGAGCAGTACTTC.

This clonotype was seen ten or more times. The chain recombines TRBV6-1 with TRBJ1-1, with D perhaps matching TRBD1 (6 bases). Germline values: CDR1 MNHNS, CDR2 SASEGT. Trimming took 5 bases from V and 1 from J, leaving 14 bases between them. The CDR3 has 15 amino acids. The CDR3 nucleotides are TGTGCCAGCAGTCGATGGACAGTGACGAACACTGAAGCTTTCTTT. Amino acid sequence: CASSRWTVTNTEAFF.

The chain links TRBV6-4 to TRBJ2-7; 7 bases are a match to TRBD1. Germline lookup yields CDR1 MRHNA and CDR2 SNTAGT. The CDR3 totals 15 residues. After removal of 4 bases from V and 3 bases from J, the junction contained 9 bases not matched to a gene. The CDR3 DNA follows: TGTGCCAGCAGTGCTTCGACAGGGCGAATCTACGAGCAGTACTTC. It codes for CASSASTGRIYEQYF.